This entry concerns a single T cell receptor beta chain. What it binds is unknown. Germline assignment: CDR1 SNHLY and CDR2 FYNNEI. The CDR3 length is 13 residues. The ends were cut back, 6 bases at V and 4 bases at J, with 11 bases in the middle. This sample was taken from a study of radiotherapy plus CTLA-4 blockade in lung cancer. Study background: Of the patients, 15% to 20% showed objective responses and about 30% attained disease control.

The data were produced by immunoSEQ multiplex PCR, yet TCRdb's version contains in-frame clones alone and is incomplete. The sample carries over 95,000 clones, under 85% recorded once. Overall study findings and caveats: The study found tumor-derived TCR clones expanded in blood after radiotherapy plus ipilimumab. With interferon-beta, early dynamics of blood T cell clones were reported to best predict response.

Chemo-refractory metastatic non-small-cell lung cancer patients were treated with focal radiation plus CTLA-4 blockade with ipilimumab. This receptor was obtained from a human donor with non-small cell lung cancer who had a partial response to radiotherapy plus ipilimumab. Some clones in this sample may be carry-over from other donors' samples. The source was peripheral blood, collected from a patient treated with radiotherapy plus ipilimumab. The gene calls are TRBV2 and TRBJ2-3; maybe TRBD2 (5 bases). The CDR3 is CASRRGWADTQYF. DNA of the CDR3: TGTGCCAGCAGACGGGGATGGGCAGATACGCAGTATTTT. The full variable domain, in which reference TRBV2 and TRBJ2-3 provide the parts outside the CDR3, is EPEVTQTPSHQVTQMGQEVILRCVPISNHLYFYWYRQILGQKVEFLVSFYNNEISEKSEIFDDQFSVERPDGSNFTLKIRSTKLEDSAMYFCASRRGWADTQYFGPGTRLTVL.